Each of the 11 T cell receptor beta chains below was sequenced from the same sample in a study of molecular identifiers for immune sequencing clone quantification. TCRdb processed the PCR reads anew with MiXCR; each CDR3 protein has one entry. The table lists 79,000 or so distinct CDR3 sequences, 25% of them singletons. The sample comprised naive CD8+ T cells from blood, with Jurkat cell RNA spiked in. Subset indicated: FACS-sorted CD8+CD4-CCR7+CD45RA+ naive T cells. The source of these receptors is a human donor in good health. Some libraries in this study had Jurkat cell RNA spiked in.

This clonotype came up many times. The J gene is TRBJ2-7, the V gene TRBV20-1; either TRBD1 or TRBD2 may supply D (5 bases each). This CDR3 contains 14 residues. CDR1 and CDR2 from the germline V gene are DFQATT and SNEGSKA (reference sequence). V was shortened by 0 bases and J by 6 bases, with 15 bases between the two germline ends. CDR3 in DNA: TGCAGTGCTAGAGATAATCCGGGGACCGGCGAGCAGTACTTC. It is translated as CSARDNPGTGEQYF.

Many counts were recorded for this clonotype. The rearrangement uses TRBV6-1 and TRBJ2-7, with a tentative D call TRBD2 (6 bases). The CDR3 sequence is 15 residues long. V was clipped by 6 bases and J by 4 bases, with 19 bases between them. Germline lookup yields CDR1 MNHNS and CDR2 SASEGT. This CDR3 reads CASSGLKPGEYEQYF. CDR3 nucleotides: TGTGCCAGCAGCGGGCTAAAACCGGGGGAGTACGAGCAGTACTTC.

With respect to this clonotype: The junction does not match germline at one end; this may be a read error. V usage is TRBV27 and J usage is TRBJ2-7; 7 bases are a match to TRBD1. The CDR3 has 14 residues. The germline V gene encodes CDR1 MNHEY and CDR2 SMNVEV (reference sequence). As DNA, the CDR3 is TGTGCCAGCAGTGCCCCCTGGACAGGCTCCGAGGAGTACTTC. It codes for CASSAPWTGSEEYF.

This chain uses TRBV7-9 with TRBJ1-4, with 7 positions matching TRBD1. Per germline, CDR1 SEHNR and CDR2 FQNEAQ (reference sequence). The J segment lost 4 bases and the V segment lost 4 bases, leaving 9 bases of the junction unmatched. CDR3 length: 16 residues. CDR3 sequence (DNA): TGTGCCAGCAGCTACCCCCTCTGGGACAGTAATGAAAAACTGTTTTTT. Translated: CASSYPLWDSNEKLFF.

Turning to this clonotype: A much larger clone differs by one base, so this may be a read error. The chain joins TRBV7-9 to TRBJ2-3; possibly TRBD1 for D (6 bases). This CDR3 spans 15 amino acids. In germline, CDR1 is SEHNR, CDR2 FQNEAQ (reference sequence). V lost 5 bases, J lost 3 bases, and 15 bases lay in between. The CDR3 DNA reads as TGTGCCAGCAGCCCCTGGGACAAGGATACAGATACGCAGTATTTT. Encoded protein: CASSPWDKDTDTQYF.

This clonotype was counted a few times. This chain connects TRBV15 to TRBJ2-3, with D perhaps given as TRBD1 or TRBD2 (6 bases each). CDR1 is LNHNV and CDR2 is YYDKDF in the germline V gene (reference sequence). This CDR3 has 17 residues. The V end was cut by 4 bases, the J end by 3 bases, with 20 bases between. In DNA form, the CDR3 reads TGTGCCACCAGCATCGTCCGTTCGGGGGCACGAACAGATACGCAGTATTTT. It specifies CATSIVRSGARTDTQYF.

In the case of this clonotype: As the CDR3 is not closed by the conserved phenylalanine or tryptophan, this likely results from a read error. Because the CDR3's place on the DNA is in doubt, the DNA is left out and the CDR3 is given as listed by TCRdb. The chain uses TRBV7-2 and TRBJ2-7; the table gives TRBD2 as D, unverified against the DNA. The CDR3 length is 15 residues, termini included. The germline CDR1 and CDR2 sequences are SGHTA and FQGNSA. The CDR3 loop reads CASSWTSGTPYEQYS.

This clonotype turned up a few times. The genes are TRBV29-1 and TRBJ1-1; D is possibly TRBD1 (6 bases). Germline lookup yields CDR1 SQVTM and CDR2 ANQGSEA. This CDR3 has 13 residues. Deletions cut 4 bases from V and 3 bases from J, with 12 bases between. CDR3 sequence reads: CSVVGGQDTEAFF. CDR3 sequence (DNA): TGCAGCGTTGTGGGGGGGCAAGACACTGAAGCTTTCTTT. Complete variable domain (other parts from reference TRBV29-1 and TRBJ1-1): SAVISQKPSRDICQRGTSLTIQCQVDSQVTMMFWYRQQPGQSLTLIATANQGSEATYESGFVIDKFPISRPNLTFSTLTVSNMSPEDSSIYLCSVVGGQDTEAFFGQGTRLTVV.

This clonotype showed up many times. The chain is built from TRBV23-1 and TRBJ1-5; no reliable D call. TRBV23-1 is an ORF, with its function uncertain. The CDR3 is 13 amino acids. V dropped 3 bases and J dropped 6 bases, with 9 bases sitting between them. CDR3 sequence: CASSHQACQPQHF. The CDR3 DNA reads TGCGCCAGCAGTCATCAGGCCTGTCAGCCCCAGCATTTT.

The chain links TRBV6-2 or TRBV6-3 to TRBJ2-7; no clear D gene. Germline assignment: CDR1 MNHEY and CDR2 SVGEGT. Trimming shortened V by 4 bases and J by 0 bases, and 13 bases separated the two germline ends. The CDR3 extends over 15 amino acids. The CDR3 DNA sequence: TGTGCCAGCAGTTCGTCGAGACCGATCTCCTACGAGCAGTACTTC. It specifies CASSSSRPISYEQYF.

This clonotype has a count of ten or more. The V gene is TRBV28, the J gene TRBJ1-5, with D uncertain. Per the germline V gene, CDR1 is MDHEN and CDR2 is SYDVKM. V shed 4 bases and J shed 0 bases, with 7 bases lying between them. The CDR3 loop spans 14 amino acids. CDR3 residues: CASSYPYSNQPQHF. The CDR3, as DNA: TGTGCCAGCAGTTACCCGTATAGCAATCAGCCCCAGCATTTT. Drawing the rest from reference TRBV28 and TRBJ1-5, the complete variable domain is DVKVTQSSRYLVKRTGEKVFLECVQDMDHENMFWYRQDPGLGLRLIYFSYDVKMKEKGDIPEGYSVSREKKERFSLILESASTNQTSMYLCASSYPYSNQPQHFGDGTRLSIL.